Described below is a single T cell receptor (beta chain) sequence and its context. This clone's antigen is unknown. The record has no base qualities; no much larger clone is one base away. Library preparation employed 5' RACE. Sequencing relied on an Illumina HiSeq 2000. Template switching introduced a universal primer binding site; the final cDNA contained a unique molecular identifier, enabling accurate counting of TCR cDNA molecules. Specific primers in the conserved constant-segment region were used to synthesize first-strand cDNA for TCR alpha and beta chains. To control for contamination, every cDNA library was double barcoded, receiving both a SMART-Mk sample barcode and Illumina barcodes. TruSeq adapter sequences, together with Illumina sample barcodes, were added in two successive PCR steps. TCR alpha and beta cDNA libraries were sequenced on the Illumina HiSeq platform with custom primers. The original methods were these. MiGEC processed the raw reads to extract unique molecular identifiers, while MiXCR was used to determine the CDR3 positions. Recombination models were inferred per individual with the repgenHMM and IGoR tools using an EM algorithm. The tcR package in R was used for shared clonotype analysis, with sharing normalized by the product of cloneset sizes. To study raw recombination without the effects of thymic and clonal selection, out-of-frame nonproductive sequences were analyzed. TCRdb reprocessed the public reads (quality trimming at Q25 with fastp, clone calling with MiXCR) and kept in-frame beta chains. Every entry covers one CDR3 protein and lists the most common genes and DNA from its rows. These V and J calls originate from TCRdb's pipeline instead of the authors' own analysis. In this sample the table shows 400,000 to 550,000 distinct CDR3 sequences, under 25% of which occur a single time. Around 1% of the sample lies in the top ten.

Only healthy Caucasian donors were included. The twin cohort comprised three pairs of female monozygotic twins, all aged roughly 18 to 29 years. Positive isolation kits from Invitrogen were used to isolate CD4+ and CD8+ T cell populations. These data are taken from a study of identical twins (dated by TCRdb to about 2016). Notes on the research overall: TCR alpha and beta repertoires from monozygotic twins, unrelated adults of various ages and cord blood were deep-sequenced to test whether fetal clonotypes persist. Replicate twin experiments were performed at different times using different library preparation protocols to rule out contamination. Findings and caveats that apply to the study as a whole: A weaker excess of twin sharing was found in beta out-of-frame sequences because the signal-to-noise ratio was lowered by fewer shared sequences. Invariant T cells such as MAIT and iNKT could partly confound zero-insertion analyses, though diverse VJ usage argued against this for most clonotypes. Abundant cord blood beta clonotypes had fewer insertions, young adult naive repertoires showed a similar but weaker trend, and memory repertoires showed no such trend. Compared with coincidental sharing between unrelated individuals, an excess of low generation-probability sequences was observed among out-of-frame TCR alpha sequences shared between twins. Out-of-frame TCR alpha sharing in monozygotic twins was systematically underestimated by recombination models, whereas sharing between unrelated individuals was in agreement with the recombination models. Because the same donors could not be followed over many years, the conclusions relied on cross-sectional statistical analysis.

These same data were also listed under a study on T cells expressing NK-cell markers. The second study, in turn, reports: Three sorted T-cell subsets (CD3+CD56+NKG2C+, CD3+CD56+NKG2C- and CD3+CD56-NKG2C+) from 7 to 9 donors had their TCR beta-chain repertoires profiled. Of the eight sequenced donors, seven were found to be HCMV-seropositive and one was found to be HCMV-seronegative. In several experiments an anti-gammadeltaTCR antibody was added to restrict sorting to alphabetaTCR-expressing T cells. In five to seven donors, the dominant CD3+CD56+NKG2C+ clonotypes were found to rank among the top 10 CD8+ clonotypes and to make up 1.0-7.0% of CD8+ T cells. Those dominant clonotypes were again the most abundant among CD3+CD56-NKG2C+ cells in several donors, at roughly 25-60.1%. Whether the expanded NKG2C-expressing T cell clones were specific for HCMV antigens was left unclear. The study sequenced eight donors, all healthy volunteers chosen at random: three men and five women. HCMV-specific IgG was detected in serum with a commercial ELISA kit to determine HCMV serostatus. MIGEC was used to demultiplex reads and group the reads by UMI, and MiTCR was used to assemble and quantify clonotypes. To exclude erroneous sequences, any TCR cDNA sequence not supported by at least two reads was discarded. Downstream repertoire analysis used the tcR package, and clonotypes were matched across fractions by CDR3 nucleotide sequence plus V segment. VDJmatch was used to annotate antigen specificity against VDJdb, with one amino acid substitution in CDR3 permitted.

Sequenced: CD4+ T cells sorted from blood. This TCR was sampled from a woman between 18 and 29 years old in good health.

In nucleotide form, the sequence is TGTGCCAGCGTCTCTAGCGGGAGTTACGAGCAGTACTTC. Its translation reads: CASVSSGSYEQYF. The sequence is built from TRBV6-1 and TRBJ2-7; the central 10 bases match TRBD2. According to the germline V gene, CDR1 reads MNHNS and CDR2 reads SASEGT. For this chain, trimming is 8 bases at the V end and 4 bases at the J end, and the number of junction bases without a gene match is 5. Its CDR3 holds 13 amino acids, cysteine through phenylalanine. Only the CDR3 DNA is retained, 39 bases long and in frame from the first base.